Following are 28 T cell receptor beta chains from one sample sequenced in a study of cytomegalovirus exposure and HLA in healthy donors. Measured with immunoSEQ multiplex PCR; TCRdb has only the in-frame clones, and not every one. The repertoire has around 98,000 clones, about 83% of them found once; the top ten carry 3.5% to 5%. Sequenced input: PBMCs. The source of these receptors is a woman in her twenties or thirties in good health and CMV-seronegative.

This chain uses TRBV9 with TRBJ1-1; D possibly corresponds to TRBD1 (6 bases). V was pared by 4 bases and J by 5 bases, with 15 bases between. The CDR3 covers 14 residues. CDR1 and CDR2 from the germline V gene are SGDLS and YYNGEE. CDR3 residues: CASSPLRGRTEAFF. Written as DNA, the CDR3 is TGTGCCAGCAGCCCACTGCGGGGGCGGACTGAAGCTTTCTTT.

The chain employs TRBV28 and TRBJ2-2; TRBD1 aligns across 9 bases. There are 16 residues in the CDR3. Trimming cost V 2 bases and J 5 bases; bases outside gene matches: 6. Germline V gives CDR1 MDHEN, CDR2 SYDVKM. CDR3 nucleotides: TGTGCCAGCAGTTTAGTCGGACAGGGGAGTACCGGGGAGCTGTTTTTT. Its translation: CASSLVGQGSTGELFF.

The rearrangement uses TRBV11-2 and TRBJ2-7; tentative D call: TRBD2 (5 bases). This CDR3 has 14 residues. Trimming left V 0 bases short and J 0 bases short, with 6 bases between. The germline V gene has CDR1 SGHAT and CDR2 FQNNGV. In nucleotides, the CDR3 is TGTGCCAGCAGCTTAGACGGGAACTCCTACGAGCAGTACTTC. Translating gives CASSLDGNSYEQYF. Looking up the rest from reference TRBV11-2 and TRBJ2-7 gives the full variable domain: EAGVAQSPRYKIIEKRQSVAFWCNPISGHATLYWYQQILGQGPKLLIQFQNNGVVDDSQLPKDRFSAERLKGVDSTLKIQPAKLEDSAVYLCASSLDGNSYEQYFGPGTRLTVT.

J is TRBJ2-6 and V is TRBV19; 9 nucleotides line up with TRBD2. The germline V gene has CDR1 LNHDA and CDR2 SQIVND (reference sequence). Losses at the gene ends were 3 bases for V and 0 bases for J; bases not matched to a gene: 3. The length of the CDR3 is 17 residues. The chain's CDR3 is CASSISGRSSGANVLTF. CDR3 nucleotide sequence: TGTGCCAGTAGTATTAGCGGGAGAAGCTCTGGGGCCAACGTCCTGACTTTC.

This chain joins TRBV6-5 and TRBJ1-3; a weak D match, TRBD1 (5 bases). The CDR3 consists of 14 residues. Germline lookup yields CDR1 MNHEY and CDR2 SVGAGI. V shed 6 bases and J shed 0 bases, with 9 bases lying between them. The CDR3 DNA reads as TGTGCCAGCAGACGACAGTTCTCTGGAAACACCATATATTTT. Translation: CASRRQFSGNTIYF.

This clone has a handful of counts. The chain is built from TRBV5-4 and TRBJ2-7; tentatively, D is TRBD2 (6 bases). The V and J ends lost 4 bases and 0 bases respectively, with 17 bases between them. There are 16 residues in the CDR3. CDR1 SGHNT and CDR2 YYREEE come from the germline V gene (reference sequence). The CDR3 nucleotides are TGTGCCAGCAGCCAAGGAGGGGACCTGAGCTCCTACGAGCAGTACTTC. It codes for CASSQGGDLSSYEQYF.

The J gene is TRBJ2-1, the V gene TRBV7-9; D uncertain. This CDR3 has 13 amino acids. The germline gives CDR1 SEHNR, CDR2 FQNEAQ (reference sequence). Trimming took off 3 bases at V and 3 bases at J, with 6 bases between the two ends. Here the CDR3 DNA reads TGTGCCAGCAGCTTTTCTCTCTACAATGAGCAGTTCTTC. Its translation: CASSFSLYNEQFF.

V usage is TRBV5-1 and J usage is TRBJ2-2; D not resolved. Trimming removed 0 bases from V and 2 bases from J, with 5 bases in between. The CDR3 length is 14 residues. CDR1 and CDR2 from the germline V gene are SGHRS and YFSETQ. CDR3 amino acids: CASSLDTNTGELFF. In DNA, the CDR3 is TGCGCCAGCAGCTTGGACACAAACACCGGGGAGCTGTTTTTT.

The gene calls are TRBV7-3 and TRBJ1-2, with D possibly matching TRBD1 (5 bases). CDR1 is SGHTA and CDR2 is FQGTGA in the germline V gene. V lost 0 bases and J lost 4, with 15 bases in between. The CDR3 has 16 residues. CDR3 sequence (DNA): TGTGCCAGCAGCTTAACTCTCAGGGTAGGTGGCTATGGCTACACCTTC. It translates to CASSLTLRVGGYGYTF.

The rearrangement uses TRBV29-1 and TRBJ2-1, with TRBD2 matching over 11 bases. Germline V CDR1 and CDR2: SQVTM, ANQGSEA. The CDR3 has 13 amino acids. Losses at the gene ends were 8 bases for V and 10 bases for J; bases not matched to a gene: 10. CDR3 in amino acids: CSLTKGLAAEQFF. The CDR3 bases are TGCAGCTTGACTAAGGGACTAGCGGCGGAGCAGTTCTTC.

This chain connects TRBV7-8 to TRBJ1-2, with D unresolved. Per germline, CDR1 SGHVS and CDR2 FQNEAQ. This CDR3 is built from 15 residues. V was clipped by 3 bases and J by 6 bases, with 17 bases between them. The CDR3 here is CASSLTETLGDGYTF. The CDR3 DNA follows: TGTGCCAGCAGCTTGACGGAAACACTCGGAGATGGCTACACCTTC. Based on the CDR3 plus reference TRBV7-8 and TRBJ1-2, the full variable domain is GAGVSQSPRYKVAKRGQDVALRCDPISGHVSLFWYQQALGQGPEFLTYFQNEAQLDKSGLPSDRFFAERPEGSVSTLKIQRTQQEDSAVYLCASSLTETLGDGYTFGSGTRLTVV.

The CDR3 here is CASSLTSGSSYEQYF. The CDR3 nucleotides are TGTGCCAGCAGTTTAACGTCCGGGAGCTCCTACGAGCAGTACTTC. J is TRBJ2-7 and V is TRBV7-6, with a possible D match to TRBD2 (6 bases). Looked up from germline, CDR1 is SGHVS and CDR2 is FNYEAQ. CDR3 size: 15 residues. V was trimmed by 6 bases and J by 0 bases, leaving 15 bases between them.

V usage is TRBV5-1 and J usage is TRBJ2-2; tentatively, D is TRBD2 (6 bases). CDR1 and CDR2 from the germline V gene are SGHRS and YFSETQ. The CDR3 extends over 16 amino acids. V shed 4 bases and J shed 4 bases, with 17 bases lying between them. In DNA, the CDR3 is TGCGCCAGCAGCCCGTCCGGAGGGAGCACCACCGGGGAGCTGTTTTTT. Amino acids: CASSPSGGSTTGELFF.

The CDR3: CASSHTGTGALSGNTIYF. The DNA of the CDR3 is TGTGCCAGCAGCCACACCGGGACAGGGGCCCTCTCTGGAAACACCATATATTTT. The chain couples TRBV9 to TRBJ1-3; TRBD1 matches at 10 bases. The junction had 10 bases not matched to a gene; V was cut back by 4 bases and J by 0 bases. The V gene's germline CDR1 is SGDLS and CDR2 YYNGEE. This CDR3 comprises 18 residues.

The rearrangement joins TRBV6-1 to TRBJ2-5; D is possibly TRBD2 (6 bases). V lost 6 bases and J lost 1, with 12 bases in between. Per germline, CDR1 MNHNS and CDR2 SASEGT. CDR3 length: 14 residues. In DNA form, the CDR3 reads TGTGCCAGCAGGAAGGAGGGCTCCCAAGAGACCCAGTACTTC. It specifies CASRKEGSQETQYF.

The chain carries TRBV6-6 and TRBJ2-4; no reliable D call. The CDR3 has 13 amino acids. Deletions cut 4 bases from V and 6 bases from J, with 10 bases between. Germline V gene lookup returns CDR1 MNHNY and CDR2 SVGAGI (reference sequence). The CDR3, as DNA: TGTGCCAGCAGTTTCGGAACAGTAAACATTCAGTACTTC. Encoded protein: CASSFGTVNIQYF.

V is TRBV25-1 and J is TRBJ2-3; D perhaps matches TRBD1 (5 bases). CDR1 is MGHDK and CDR2 is SYGVNS in the germline V gene. The V and J ends lost 3 bases and 3 bases respectively, with 10 bases between them. There are 14 residues in the CDR3. The CDR3 sequence is CASSEPDRTDTQYF. The CDR3, as DNA: TGTGCCAGCAGTGAGCCTGACAGAACAGATACGCAGTATTTT.

This chain's CDR3 is CASSLGRLSGNTIYF. DNA of the CDR3: TGTGCCAGCAGCCTGGGGCGGCTCTCTGGAAACACCATATATTTT. V is TRBV9 and J is TRBJ1-3; tentatively, D is TRBD1 (5 bases). This CDR3 region has 15 residues. Trimming pared 4 bases from V and 0 bases from J, leaving 11 bases between. Germline V gene sequence: CDR1 SGDLS, CDR2 YYNGEE.

Here the CDR3 DNA reads TGCAGCGTAGACGTAGCCTCAGGGAGGACAGATACGCAGTATTTT. This translates into CSVDVASGRTDTQYF. This rearrangement joins TRBV29-1 to TRBJ2-3, with a possible D match to TRBD2 (6 bases). The CDR3 has 15 amino acids. V was shortened by 6 bases and J by 3 bases, with 19 bases between the two germline ends. CDR1 is SQVTM and CDR2 is ANQGSEA in the germline V gene.

This rearrangement joins TRBV6-5 to TRBJ2-7; 8 nucleotides line up with TRBD1. Trimming cost V 8 bases and J 5 bases; bases outside gene matches: 8. Germline assignment: CDR1 MNHEY and CDR2 SVGAGI. CDR3 length equals 13 residues. For the CDR3, the DNA is TGTGCCAGCGGGATACAGGGGGACAACGAGCAGTACTTC. Translating it yields CASGIQGDNEQYF.

The rearrangement joins TRBV28 to TRBJ1-2; no clear D gene. Per germline, CDR1 MDHEN and CDR2 SYDVKM. This CDR3 has 10 amino acids. The ends were cut back, 4 bases at V and 8 bases at J, with 5 bases in the middle. CDR3 sequence reads: CASSSEGYTF. In nucleotides, the CDR3 is TGTGCCAGCAGTTCGGAGGGCTACACCTTC.

The V gene is TRBV18, the J gene TRBJ2-1, with D uncertain. Germline V lookup: CDR1 KGHSH, CDR2 LQKENI. V was shortened by 10 bases and J by 7 bases, with 23 bases between the two germline ends. The CDR3 has 15 amino acids. CDR3 residues: CATNHPASGRNEQFF. DNA of the CDR3: TGTGCCACCAACCATCCGGCGTCGGGTAGAAATGAGCAGTTCTTC.

The J gene is TRBJ2-7, the V gene TRBV7-8, with TRBD2 as a possible D gene (5 bases). This CDR3 region has 18 residues. V was clipped by 2 bases and J by 4 bases, with 24 bases between them. Germline lookup yields CDR1 SGHVS and CDR2 FQNEAQ. CDR3 region: CASSLKGKERAVSYEQYF. CDR3 DNA sequence: TGTGCCAGCAGCTTAAAGGGTAAGGAGCGAGCGGTTTCGTACGAGCAGTACTTC.

The chain carries TRBV18 and TRBJ2-1; 7 bases match TRBD1. Germline V CDR1 and CDR2: KGHSH, LQKENI. The CDR3 is 15 amino acids. Trimming removed 5 bases from V and 3 bases from J; junction bases left unmatched: 7. The CDR3 loop reads CASSLDRVGYNEQFF. In nucleotides, the CDR3 is TGTGCCAGCTCATTAGACAGGGTGGGCTACAATGAGCAGTTCTTC.

This rearrangement joins TRBV21-1 to TRBJ2-7; the table's TRBD2 call for D was not verified on the DNA. TRBV21-1 is described as a pseudogene. The CDR3 loop spans 12 amino acids. The CDR3, as DNA: TGTGCCAGCAGCAAAGTTTATTACGAGCAGTACTTC. It translates to CASSKVYYEQYF.

On this clone itself: The same CDR3 arises from other DNA sequences in this sample as well. CDR3 loop: CASSVQGYTEAFF. DNA for the CDR3: TGTGCCAGCAGTGTCCAGGGGTACACTGAAGCTTTCTTT. The rearrangement links TRBV2 to TRBJ1-1, with a tentative D call TRBD1 (6 bases). The CDR3 is 13 residues long. Trimming removed 4 bases at V and 3 bases at J, with 9 bases between. CDR1 and CDR2 from the germline V gene are SNHLY and FYNNEI.

This chain connects TRBV29-1 to TRBJ1-2; possibly TRBD1 for D (6 bases). The CDR3 has 13 residues. Germline lookup yields CDR1 SQVTM and CDR2 ANQGSEA. V dropped 2 bases and J dropped 9 bases, with 16 bases sitting between them. For the CDR3, the DNA is TGCAGCGTTGAACAGGTGGGGGCGAGCAGCTACACCTTC. Its protein is CSVEQVGASSYTF. Filled out from reference TRBV29-1 and TRBJ1-2, the complete variable domain reads SAVISQKPSRDICQRGTSLTIQCQVDSQVTMMFWYRQQPGQSLTLIATANQGSEATYESGFVIDKFPISRPNLTFSTLTVSNMSPEDSSIYLCSVEQVGASSYTFGSGTRLTVV.

This chain uses TRBV5-1 with TRBJ2-7, with 9 bases fitting TRBD1. The germline CDR1 and CDR2 sequences are SGHRS and YFSETQ. The trim removed 4 bases at V and 6 bases at J, leaving 11 bases unmatched. The CDR3 sequence is 15 residues long. CDR3 in amino acids: CASSGSGTGGVEQYF. The CDR3 DNA reads as TGCGCCAGCAGCGGCTCCGGAACAGGGGGCGTCGAGCAGTACTTC.